This entry lists 29 T cell receptor beta chains sequenced from one sample in a study of cytomegalovirus exposure and HLA in healthy donors (dated by TCRdb to 2015 to 2018). Library generation was performed with the immunoSEQ multiplex PCR assay. For the multiplex PCR, a mixture combining 60 forward primers for TCR Vbeta segments and 13 reverse primers for TCR Jbeta segments was used. TCRdb limited this immuneACCESS table to in-frame rearrangements with V and J called. A share of clones is missing; checked studies link under half to unresolved V genes, and the rest is unexplained. This sample is represented by around 130,000 clones; approximately 67% of them were singletons. The ten largest clonotypes hold 6.5% of the sample. Sequenced: PBMCs. The origin of the receptors is an older woman in good health and CMV-seronegative.

The chain links TRBV19 to TRBJ2-7; TRBD2 aligns across 9 bases. V trimming: 4 bases; J trimming: 3 bases; junction bases outside the gene matches: 4. CDR3 length equals 14 residues. CDR1 and CDR2 (germline): LNHDA, SQIVND (reference sequence). The CDR3: CASSSGGALYEQYF. CDR3 bases: TGTGCCAGTAGTAGCGGGGGGGCCCTCTACGAGCAGTACTTC.

V and J are TRBV7-2 and TRBJ2-7; 10 positions match TRBD2. The V gene's germline CDR1 is SGHTA and CDR2 FQGNSA. The CDR3 has 15 amino acids. The J segment lost 2 bases and the V segment lost 5 bases, leaving 6 bases of the junction unmatched. The CDR3: CASSPRLAGPYEQYF. As DNA, the CDR3 is TGTGCCAGCAGCCCACGACTAGCGGGCCCCTACGAGCAGTACTTC.

The genes are TRBV29-1 and TRBJ2-2; D not resolved. The germline CDR1 and CDR2 sequences are SQVTM and ANQGSEA. The length of the CDR3 is 12 residues. The germline V and J ends were trimmed by 5 bases and 6 bases, with 10 bases remaining between them. The CDR3 loop reads CSVMRPAGELFF. DNA of the CDR3: TGCAGCGTTATGCGCCCTGCCGGGGAGCTGTTTTTT.

V gene TRBV18 combines with J gene TRBJ2-1, with 11 bases fitting TRBD2. The CDR3 loop spans 17 amino acids. V trimming: 6 bases; J trimming: 8 bases; junction bases outside the gene matches: 15. The V gene's germline CDR1 is KGHSH and CDR2 LQKENI. The CDR3 loop is CASSPGTSGSRRYEQFF. In nucleotides, the CDR3 is TGTGCCAGCTCTCCCGGGACTAGCGGCTCCCGGAGGTATGAGCAGTTCTTC.

The V gene is TRBV7-8, the J gene TRBJ2-7; maybe TRBD1 (5 bases). V lost 5 bases to trimming and J lost 4 bases, with 9 bases between them. The CDR3 has 12 amino acids. The germline V gene has CDR1 SGHVS and CDR2 FQNEAQ. The CDR3 spells CASSATEYEQYF. The CDR3 DNA follows: TGTGCCAGCAGCGCGACAGAGTACGAGCAGTACTTC.

The V and J genes are TRBV6-5 and TRBJ2-7; TRBD1 agrees at 8 bases. The J segment lost 2 bases and the V segment lost 8 bases, leaving 5 bases of the junction unmatched. The CDR3 covers 13 residues. Germline V lookup: CDR1 MNHEY, CDR2 SVGAGI. The CDR3 nucleotides read TGTGCCAGCGGACAGGGTCAAACCTACGAGCAGTACTTC. Encoded protein: CASGQGQTYEQYF.

CDR3 nucleotides: TGTGCCAGCAGTCTACAGCGGAATGAGCAGTTCTTC. Its translation is CASSLQRNEQFF. This chain links TRBV5-4 with TRBJ2-1; D is possibly TRBD2 (5 bases). CDR1 SGHNT and CDR2 YYREEE come from the germline V gene (reference sequence). V dropped 5 bases and J dropped 7 bases, with 10 bases sitting between them. The CDR3 sequence is 12 residues long.

V is TRBV29-1 and J is TRBJ2-5, with 7 bases aligning to TRBD2. Losses at the gene ends were 4 bases for V and 2 bases for J; bases not matched to a gene: 10. Germline V lookup: CDR1 SQVTM, CDR2 ANQGSEA. The CDR3 totals 15 residues. CDR3 sequence (DNA): TGCAGCGTTGCCGCCGTGGGGAGGGCACAAGAGACCCAGTACTTC. Protein sequence: CSVAAVGRAQETQYF.

The rearrangement links TRBV11-2 to TRBJ1-2; 9 bases match TRBD1. There are 16 residues in the CDR3. Germline V gene lookup returns CDR1 SGHAT and CDR2 FQNNGV. V was pared by 1 base and J by 6 bases, with 9 bases of the junction left unmatched. CDR3 sequence reads: CASSLGPGQGRDGYTF. The CDR3 bases are TGTGCCAGCAGCTTAGGTCCGGGACAGGGACGGGATGGCTACACCTTC. The full variable domain, in which reference TRBV11-2 and TRBJ1-2 provide the parts outside the CDR3, is EAGVAQSPRYKIIEKRQSVAFWCNPISGHATLYWYQQILGQGPKLLIQFQNNGVVDDSQLPKDRFSAERLKGVDSTLKIQPAKLEDSAVYLCASSLGPGQGRDGYTFGSGTRLTVV.

The chain links TRBV5-1 to TRBJ2-5, with TRBD1 identical over 9 bases. The CDR3 length is 14 residues. J gave up 2 bases and V 4 bases, and 3 bases lay outside the gene matches. From germline, CDR1 is SGHRS and CDR2 YFSETQ. The DNA of the CDR3 is TGCGCCAGCAGCGTGACAGGGGGACAAGAGACCCAGTACTTC. Amino acid sequence: CASSVTGGQETQYF.

The V and J genes are TRBV21-1 and TRBJ2-3; TRBD2 is taken as the D call from the table, unchecked against the DNA. TRBV21-1 counts as a pseudogene. This CDR3 contains 15 residues. The chain's CDR3 is CARTVAGDPTDTQYF. Written as DNA, the CDR3 is TGTGCCAGGACAGTAGCGGGCGACCCCACAGATACGCAGTATTTT.

This chain connects TRBV27 to TRBJ2-5, with TRBD2 matching over 9 bases. Unmatched junction bases numbered 3, after V lost 3 bases and J lost 4 bases. Germline V gene lookup returns CDR1 MNHEY and CDR2 SMNVEV (reference sequence). The CDR3 spans 14 residues. CDR3 sequence reads: CASSFSGSGETQYF. DNA of the CDR3: TGTGCCAGCAGTTTTAGCGGGAGTGGAGAGACCCAGTACTTC.

V usage is TRBV15 and J usage is TRBJ2-3, with a possible D match to TRBD2 (6 bases). The CDR3 consists of 15 residues. The germline V and J ends were trimmed by 1 base and 0 bases, with 8 bases remaining between them. The germline V gene has CDR1 LNHNV and CDR2 YYDKDF (reference sequence). For the CDR3, the DNA is TGTGCCACCAGCAGAGCGGGGGATAGCACAGATACGCAGTATTTT. It specifies CATSRAGDSTDTQYF.

The chain carries TRBV6-5 and TRBJ1-5; the match to TRBD1 covers 9 bases. The CDR3 length is 16 residues. Germline CDR1 MNHEY, CDR2 SVGAGI. Trimming at V came to 4 bases and at J to 6 bases, leaving 10 bases not matched to a gene. The CDR3 nucleotides are TGTGCCAGCAGTTCCCACCGGACAGGGGCGGGTCAGCCCCAGCATTTT. Translation gives CASSSHRTGAGQPQHF.

The gene calls are TRBV7-6 and TRBJ2-7; 7 bases map to TRBD1. The germline gives CDR1 SGHVS, CDR2 FNYEAQ. The CDR3 length is 13 residues. V lost 5 bases, J lost 5 bases, and 6 bases stayed unmatched. The CDR3 reads CASSPVGGHEQYF. The CDR3 DNA is TGTGCCAGCAGCCCAGTAGGGGGCCACGAGCAGTACTTC. The variable domain in full, with the rest retrieved from reference TRBV7-6 and TRBJ2-7, is GAGVSQSPRYKVTKRGQDVALRCDPISGHVSLYWYRQALGQGPEFLTYFNYEAQQDKSGLPNDRFSAERPEGSISTLTIQRTEQRDSAMYRCASSPVGGHEQYFGPGTRLTVT.

V is TRBV5-1 and J is TRBJ2-7; tentatively, D is TRBD1 (6 bases). Looked up from germline, CDR1 is SGHRS and CDR2 is YFSETQ. The CDR3 extends over 14 amino acids. Trimming stripped 4 bases from V and 0 bases from J, with 11 bases between. The CDR3: CASSVDRFSYEQYF. The CDR3 DNA follows: TGCGCCAGCAGCGTAGACAGGTTCTCCTACGAGCAGTACTTC.

The chain employs TRBV15 and TRBJ1-3; 7 bases line up with TRBD1. Germline CDR1 is LNHNV and CDR2 is YYDKDF (reference sequence). V lost 1 base, J lost 4 bases, and 4 bases stayed unmatched. This CDR3 has 15 residues. The CDR3, as DNA: TGTGCCACCAGCAGAGGACAGGGAGTAGGAAACACCATATATTTT. It codes for CATSRGQGVGNTIYF.

The chain combines TRBV28 with TRBJ1-1; 8 positions match TRBD1. The V gene's germline CDR1 is MDHEN and CDR2 SYDVKM. The CDR3 extends over 16 amino acids. J gave up 4 bases and V 6 bases, and 13 bases lay outside the gene matches. This CDR3 is CASRSPQGEAVTEAFF. DNA of the CDR3: TGTGCCAGCAGATCCCCACAGGGGGAAGCGGTCACTGAAGCTTTCTTT.

The chain joins TRBV2 to TRBJ2-2; no clear D. Trimming left V 6 bases short and J 2 bases short, with 10 bases between. Germline V CDR1 and CDR2: SNHLY, FYNNEI. The CDR3 has 14 residues. CDR3 in DNA: TGTGCCAGCAGCCGTAGAGTTAACACCGGGGAGCTGTTTTTT. Amino acid sequence: CASSRRVNTGELFF.

The rearrangement links TRBV5-6 to TRBJ2-7; 9 positions match TRBD2. The CDR3 has 14 residues. Trimming at V came to 0 bases and at J to 3 bases, leaving 1 base not matched to a gene. The V gene's germline CDR1 is SGHDT and CDR2 YYEEEE. CDR3 loop: CASSLGAGGYEQYF. The CDR3 nucleotides read TGTGCCAGCAGCTTGGGAGCGGGAGGCTACGAGCAGTACTTC.

This clone was found a few times. The V call is TRBV7-8, the J call TRBJ2-7; D perhaps matches TRBD2 (5 bases). Germline CDR1 SGHVS, CDR2 FQNEAQ. Trimming took 5 bases from V and 4 from J, leaving 18 bases between them. The CDR3 has 15 amino acids. Written as DNA, the CDR3 is TGTGCCAGCAGCCCGTCGATAGGGAGCTCTTACGAGCAGTACTTC. It yields the protein CASSPSIGSSYEQYF.

The rearrangement joins TRBV29-1 to TRBJ1-5; D perhaps matches TRBD1 (6 bases). This CDR3 spans 14 amino acids. Per the germline V gene, CDR1 is SQVTM and CDR2 is ANQGSEA. V dropped 4 bases and J dropped 5 bases, with 15 bases sitting between them. The CDR3 bases are TGCAGCGTTGTAGACAGGAATCTCCATCAGCCCCAGCATTTT. As protein: CSVVDRNLHQPQHF.

V is TRBV5-4 and J is TRBJ2-3; TRBD2 matches at 10 bases. The CDR3 is 16 residues long. V trimming: 9 bases; J trimming: 1 base; junction bases outside the gene matches: 11. Per germline, CDR1 SGHNT and CDR2 YYREEE (reference sequence). This CDR3 is CATTLAGGAGTDTQYF. The CDR3 DNA reads TGTGCCACCACCTTAGCGGGGGGAGCGGGCACAGATACGCAGTATTTT.

This clone showed up just a few times. V usage is TRBV5-1 and J usage is TRBJ2-7, with 8 nucleotides matching TRBD1. V lost 4 bases and J lost 6; bases outside the gene matches: 9. This CDR3 is 14 amino acids long. Germline lookup yields CDR1 SGHRS and CDR2 YFSETQ. The CDR3 nucleotides read TGCGCCAGCAGCCCGACAGGGGATGGTTTCGAGCAGTACTTC. This translates into CASSPTGDGFEQYF.

The chain links TRBV28 to TRBJ2-5, with 9 positions matching TRBD1. The J call is uncertain, as TRBJ2-7 better fits the DNA end. The V gene's germline CDR1 is MDHEN and CDR2 SYDVKM. The CDR3 has 14 amino acids. The CDR3 loop is CGTGGEGLRYEQYF. In nucleotides, the CDR3 is TGTGGAACAGGGGGCGAGGGTCTCCGATACGAGCAGTACTTC.

DNA for the CDR3: TGTGCCAGCAGCGTAAGACTAGCGGGGGGAGGGGCCGGGGCCAACGTCCTGACTTTC. Its protein is CASSVRLAGGGAGANVLTF. The rearrangement links TRBV9 to TRBJ2-6, with 13 bases lining up with TRBD2. V was pared by 1 base and J by 4 bases, with 8 bases of the junction left unmatched. Germline V lookup: CDR1 SGDLS, CDR2 YYNGEE. The CDR3 consists of 19 residues. The full variable domain, in which reference TRBV9 and TRBJ2-6 provide the parts outside the CDR3, is DSGVTQTPKHLITATGQRVTLRCSPRSGDLSVYWYQQSLDQGLQFLIQYYNGEERAKGNILERFSAQQFPDLHSELNLSSLELGDSALYFCASSVRLAGGGAGANVLTFGAGSRLTVL.

The CDR3 loop is CASSPGTGTIYGYTF. In DNA, the CDR3 is TGTGCCAGCAGCCCTGGCACAGGGACGATTTATGGCTACACCTTC. The chain joins TRBV27 to TRBJ1-2, with D possibly TRBD1 on 6 matching bases. Trimming shortened V by 6 bases and J by 5 bases, and 19 bases separated the two germline ends. Germline assignment: CDR1 MNHEY and CDR2 SMNVEV (reference sequence). This CDR3 has 15 amino acids.

The chain uses TRBV5-6 and TRBJ1-2; D gene ambiguous. The germline CDR1 and CDR2 sequences are SGHDT and YYEEEE. The CDR3 runs 14 residues. V was pared by 4 bases and J by 6 bases, with 16 bases between. CDR3 sequence: CASSPTGIRDGYTF. CDR3 nucleotide sequence: TGTGCCAGCAGCCCAACCGGGATAAGGGATGGCTACACCTTC.

The sample holds one count of this clone. This rearrangement joins TRBV4-2 to TRBJ1-2; D remains unclear. CDR1 and CDR2 from the germline V gene are LGHNA and YNFKEQ. CDR3 length equals 15 residues. The V gene lost 4 bases and the J gene lost 4 bases, with 16 bases spanning the gap. DNA of the CDR3: TGTGCCAGCAGCCTCGGCCGGGATTCCGGCTATGGCTACACCTTC. Amino acids: CASSLGRDSGYGYTF.